These 8 T cell receptor beta chains originate from one sample sequenced in a study of monozygotic twins with inflammatory bowel disease. With the 5' RACE reads reprocessed, TCRdb shows one record per CDR3 protein and no DNA. The data include nearly 450,000 distinct CDR3 sequences; the top ten clones carry about 2.2%. Source material: blood. The receptors stem from a human donor with ulcerative colitis or Crohn's disease, or a healthy co-twin of an affected twin (not recorded which).

The rearrangement uses TRBV12-3 or TRBV12-4 and TRBJ1-1; TCRdb gives TRBD1 as the D gene, but with no DNA this cannot be confirmed. The CDR3 has 11 residues. CDR3: CASSRTGEAFF.

V is TRBV7-8 and J is TRBJ2-3; TCRdb calls TRBD1, which cannot be checked without DNA. Germline V CDR1 and CDR2: SGHVS, FQNEAQ. This CDR3 is built from 16 residues. The CDR3 region is CASSFSWSGGTDTQYF.

This chain connects TRBV18 to TRBJ1-2. Germline V gene sequence: CDR1 KGHSH, CDR2 LQKENI. The CDR3 length is 14 residues. The CDR3 loop is CASSPGRGNYGYTF.

The J gene is TRBJ2-5, the V gene TRBV5-4; there is no DNA to check the TCRdb D call of TRBD1. The germline V gene has CDR1 SGHNT and CDR2 YYREEE (reference sequence). There are 14 residues in the CDR3. The CDR3 region is CASSLEGVKETQYF. The full variable domain, its missing parts supplied by reference TRBV5-4 and TRBJ2-5, is ETGVTQSPTHLIKTRGQQVTLRCSSQSGHNTVSWYQQALGQGPQFIFQYYREEENGRGNFPPRFSGLQFPNYSSELNVNALELDDSALYLCASSLEGVKETQYFGPGTRLLVL.

This chain connects TRBV5-1 to TRBJ2-3; lacking DNA, the TRBD2 call made by TCRdb goes unchecked. CDR1 is SGHRS and CDR2 is YFSETQ in the germline V gene. The CDR3 runs 13 residues. CDR3: CASGGVQTDTQYF.

The V gene is TRBV29-1, the J gene TRBJ2-6. The germline V gene encodes CDR1 SQVTM and CDR2 ANQGSEA. The CDR3 has 16 residues. CDR3 in amino acids: CSVGGVGSAGANVLTF.

The chain joins TRBV29-1 to TRBJ2-4; TCRdb proposes TRBD2, but this gene call is untestable without DNA. This CDR3 is 13 amino acids long. CDR1 is SQVTM, CDR2 ANQGSEA, per germline. CDR3 amino acids: CSVEDLGGNIQYF.

V usage is TRBV5-4 and J usage is TRBJ2-2. CDR3 length: 13 amino acids. Germline V CDR1 and CDR2: SGHNT, YYREEE (reference sequence). The chain's CDR3 is CASSFWGTGELFF.